The clone carrying this T cell receptor (beta chain) was picked up many times. The antigen is unknown. Germline CDR1 reads SQVTM; CDR2 reads ANQGSEA. There are 14 residues in the CDR3. Trimming took off 5 bases at V and 5 bases at J, with 18 bases between the two ends. The CDR3 regions of TCR beta were amplified from RNA transcripts. A first-round RT-PCR of the TCR CDR3 used the HTBI primer set. TCRdb itself ran the multiplex PCR reads through MiXCR, one entry per CDR3 protein. The table shows 600,000 to 800,000 distinct CDR3 sequences, with around 40% occurring only once. PBMCs stemmed from 8.5 to 10 ml fresh peripheral blood. This sample is drawn from a study of T cells in Graves' hyperthyroidism and ophthalmopathy. Study results and caveats: Onset of ophthalmopathy came a median around 6.5 months after the model predicted it.

This TCR came from a middle-aged woman with Graves' hyperthyroidism. The chain joins TRBV29-1 to TRBJ2-5; possible D gene TRBD2, 6 bases. The sample taken for sequencing was blood. The CDR3 DNA reads TGCAGCGTTCCGTCGGGACTTCCTGGGGAGACCCAGTACTTC. Its protein product is CSVPSGLPGETQYF.